These 18 T cell receptor beta chains came from one sample sequenced in a study of blood T cells in healthy people across ages (dated by TCRdb to the mid-2010s). The library was generated by 5' RACE. These reads were obtained on an Illumina HiSeq 2500. A second roughly 7 to 11 cycle PCR used a sample-barcoded 5' primer and a J-beta primer mix. TCRdb reanalyzed the raw reads on its own, using fastp at Q25 for trimming and MiXCR for clone calling, and kept in-frame beta chains. Here each entry gathers all rows of one CDR3 protein and keeps the most common genes and DNA. Present in this sample are 1.5 million or so distinct CDR3 sequences, less than 45% of which were seen just once. The biggest ten clones account for approximately 4.1% of the sample. The sequenced sample consisted of blood. The receptors shown here come from a woman in her late teens or twenties in good health.

This chain uses TRBV20-1 with TRBJ2-1; 9 bases fit TRBD2. Trimming took 1 base from V and 4 from J; bases not matched to a gene: 2. Germline assignment: CDR1 DFQATT and CDR2 SNEGSKA (reference sequence). The CDR3 runs 14 residues. CDR3 in DNA: TGCAGTGCTAGAGGGACTAGCGAGTACAATGAGCAGTTCTTC. This gives the protein CSARGTSEYNEQFF.

This clonotype was seen many times. The genes are TRBV6-2 or TRBV6-3 and TRBJ2-7; 8 bases line up with TRBD2. The germline V gene has CDR1 MNHEY and CDR2 SVGEGT. This CDR3 contains 14 residues. J was trimmed by 0 bases and V by 4 bases; bases with no gene match: 2. CDR3 amino acids: CASSLTSASYEQYF. CDR3 nucleotide sequence: TGTGCCAGCAGTTTGACTAGCGCCTCCTACGAGCAGTACTTC.

This clonotype was found a few times. This chain's CDR3 is CASKMGRTGEQYF. As DNA, the CDR3 is TGTGCCAGCAAGATGGGACGGACCGGCGAGCAGTACTTC. The chain links TRBV6-6 to TRBJ2-7; perhaps D is TRBD1 or TRBD2 (5 bases each). Per germline, CDR1 MNHNY and CDR2 SVGAGI (reference sequence). V was trimmed by 7 bases and J by 6 bases, leaving 16 bases between them. The CDR3 runs 13 residues.

This rearrangement joins TRBV6-5 to TRBJ1-2; 8 nucleotides align to TRBD1. Germline lookup yields CDR1 MNHEY and CDR2 SVGAGI. The J segment lost 2 bases and the V segment lost 6 bases, leaving 5 bases of the junction unmatched. The CDR3 is made up of 14 amino acids. Here the CDR3 DNA reads TGTGCCAGCAGGGGGACAGGACAGAACTATGGCTACACCTTC. The encoded protein is CASRGTGQNYGYTF.

V is TRBV11-2 and J is TRBJ2-1; D gene ambiguous. Trimming took off 1 base at V and 10 bases at J, with 11 bases between the two ends. The CDR3 extends over 13 amino acids. Germline CDR1 reads SGHAT; CDR2 reads FQNNGV. The DNA of the CDR3 is TGTGCCAGCAGCTTAGGGCCTTTTGGGGAGCAGTTCTTC. As protein: CASSLGPFGEQFF. The variable domain in full, completed from reference TRBV11-2 and TRBJ2-1, reads EAGVAQSPRYKIIEKRQSVAFWCNPISGHATLYWYQQILGQGPKLLIQFQNNGVVDDSQLPKDRFSAERLKGVDSTLKIQPAKLEDSAVYLCASSLGPFGEQFFGPGTRLTVL.

The chain has TRBV5-1 and TRBJ1-1, with TRBD1 as a possible D gene (5 bases). V lost 0 bases to trimming and J lost 1 base, with 13 bases between them. Germline V gene lookup returns CDR1 SGHRS and CDR2 YFSETQ. The CDR3 loop spans 16 amino acids. The CDR3 DNA reads as TGCGCCAGCAGCTTGGGTCTAGGGGCCCGGAACACTGAAGCTTTCTTT. The encoded protein is CASSLGLGARNTEAFF. Full variable domain (remainder filled in from reference TRBV5-1 and TRBJ1-1): KAGVTQTPRYLIKTRGQQVTLSCSPISGHRSVSWYQQTPGQGLQFLFEYFSETQRNKGNFPGRFSGRQFSNSRSEMNVSTLELGDSALYLCASSLGLGARNTEAFFGQGTRLTVV.

The chain links TRBV5-1 to TRBJ1-2; D possibly corresponds to TRBD1 (5 bases). Trimming removed 0 bases from V and 8 bases from J, with 14 bases in between. This CDR3 has 14 residues. Germline V gives CDR1 SGHRS, CDR2 YFSETQ. CDR3 in DNA: TGCGCCAGCAGCTTGGATTTTGGGACGTTGGGCTACACCTTC. This gives the protein CASSLDFGTLGYTF.

The chain links TRBV7-2 to TRBJ2-7; 9 bases are shared with TRBD1. In germline, CDR1 is SGHTA, CDR2 FQGNSA. This CDR3 spans 14 amino acids. Unmatched junction bases numbered 9, after V lost 5 bases and J lost 7 bases. CDR3: CASSMDRGWNEQYF. CDR3 nucleotide sequence: TGTGCCAGCAGCATGGACAGGGGTTGGAATGAGCAGTACTTC.

This clonotype has ten or more counts. The chain combines TRBV12-3 or TRBV12-4 with TRBJ1-5; D is undetermined. V lost 3 bases and J lost 3, with 15 bases in between. The CDR3 is 16 residues long. The CDR3 coding sequence is TGTGCCAGCAGTTTCTTGTCGGGCGGCCCCAATCAGCCCCAGCATTTT. Residues: CASSFLSGGPNQPQHF.

The chain recombines TRBV27 with TRBJ1-2; unclear D gene. V dropped 0 bases and J dropped 6 bases, with 11 bases sitting between them. The length of the CDR3 is 14 residues. The germline CDR1 and CDR2 sequences are MNHEY and SMNVEV (reference sequence). The CDR3 sequence: CASSLSPGVDGYTF. DNA for the CDR3: TGTGCCAGCAGTTTATCCCCCGGGGTGGATGGCTACACCTTC.

The gene calls are TRBV30 and TRBJ2-5; D may match TRBD1 or TRBD2 (6 bases each). Trimming took off 0 bases at V and 5 bases at J, with 16 bases between the two ends. This CDR3 has 15 residues. Germline loops: CDR1 GTSNPN, CDR2 SVGIG (reference sequence). For the CDR3, the DNA is TGTGCCTGGAGTGTATATGGGGGGCGGAGGGAGACCCAGTACTTC. Encoded protein: CAWSVYGGRRETQYF. Based on the CDR3 plus reference TRBV30 and TRBJ2-5, the full variable domain is SQTIHQWPATLVQPVGSPLSLECTVEGTSNPNLYWYRQAAGRGLQLLFYSVGIGQISSEVPQNLSASRPQDRQFILSSKKLLLSDSGFYLCAWSVYGGRRETQYFGPGTRLLVL.

The J gene is TRBJ1-1, the V gene TRBV4-1; TRBD1 agrees at 7 bases. This CDR3 comprises 16 residues. Germline V lookup: CDR1 MGHRA, CDR2 YSYEKL. J gave up 3 bases and V 3 bases, and 10 bases lay outside the gene matches. CDR3 in amino acids: CASSQIPGQKDTEAFF. CDR3 DNA sequence: TGCGCCAGCAGCCAGATCCCGGGACAGAAGGACACTGAAGCTTTCTTT.

The chain carries TRBV13 and TRBJ2-4; possibly TRBD2 for D (6 bases). CDR3 length equals 15 residues. Deletions cut 5 bases from V and 13 bases from J, with 24 bases between. Germline-derived CDR1 and CDR2 are PRHDT and FYEKMQ (reference sequence). CDR3 nucleotide sequence: TGTGCCAGCAGCCTCGGACTGGAGGGTAAAGGAGCCCAGTACTTC. Protein: CASSLGLEGKGAQYF.

This clonotype showed up just a few times. This rearrangement joins TRBV6-2 or TRBV6-3 to TRBJ1-5, with 7 bases lining up with TRBD1. CDR1 is MNHEY, CDR2 SVGEGT, per germline. V lost 5 bases, J lost 7 bases, and 5 bases stayed unmatched. The CDR3 covers 13 residues. In DNA form, the CDR3 reads TGTGCCAGCAGTGTACAGGGGAAGCAGCCCCAGCATTTT. Amino acid sequence: CASSVQGKQPQHF.

This clonotype was recorded a few times. Here the CDR3 reads CASSLGPLGETQYF. The CDR3 nucleotides read TGCGCCAGCAGCTTGGGCCCTTTGGGAGAGACCCAGTACTTC. This chain uses TRBV5-1 with TRBJ2-5, with no clear D. The V gene's germline CDR1 is SGHRS and CDR2 YFSETQ. This CDR3 comprises 14 residues. Trimming left V 0 bases short and J 4 bases short, with 10 bases between.

This chain connects TRBV12-3 or TRBV12-4 to TRBJ2-5; D possibly corresponds to TRBD2 (7 bases). Matching the DNA end better, TRBJ2-7 makes the J call doubtful. The CDR3 runs 14 residues. CDR3 sequence: CASSPGGLKNEQYF. The CDR3 DNA sequence: TGTGCCAGCAGTCCCGGGGGGCTGAAAAACGAGCAGTACTTC.

The genes are TRBV7-2 and TRBJ1-2; D uncertain. In germline, CDR1 is SGHTA, CDR2 FQGNSA. Trimming took 1 base from V and 0 from J, leaving 9 bases between them. The CDR3 loop spans 15 amino acids. The CDR3 DNA is TGTGCCAGCAGCTTAGGCCCCGGGCCTAACTATGGCTACACCTTC. Protein: CASSLGPGPNYGYTF. The whole variable domain, filled in from reference TRBV7-2 and TRBJ1-2, reads GAGVSQSPSNKVTEKGKDVELRCDPISGHTALYWYRQSLGQGLEFLIYFQGNSAPDKSGLPSDRFSAERTGGSVSTLTIQRTQQEDSAVYLCASSLGPGPNYGYTFGSGTRLTVV.

J is TRBJ2-2 and V is TRBV20-1; 7 bases line up with TRBD1. CDR3 length: 14 residues. Germline V gene lookup returns CDR1 DFQATT and CDR2 SNEGSKA (reference sequence). Unmatched junction bases numbered 2, after V lost 4 bases and J lost 0 bases. CDR3 amino acids: CSANDRANTGELFF. The DNA of the CDR3 is TGCAGTGCTAACGACAGGGCGAACACCGGGGAGCTGTTTTTT.